Following are 22 T cell receptor beta chains from one sample sequenced in a study of post-analysis software for immune sequencing data. Overall study findings and caveats: Compared with controls, patients had more of five TRBV segments, including TRBV5-6, TRBV5-1 and TRBV20-1.

Carried by the TCR beta cDNA libraries were unique molecular identifiers. TCRdb itself ran the PCR reads through MiXCR, one entry per CDR3 protein. The table lists approximately 730,000 distinct CDR3 sequences, about 32% of them singletons. These receptors are not linked to any known antigen. The sequenced sample was blood. The receptors were gathered from a girl between 5 and 17 years old with multiple sclerosis.

The V call is TRBV12-3 or TRBV12-4, the J call TRBJ1-2; 9 bases match TRBD1. Unmatched junction bases numbered 18, after V lost 0 bases and J lost 7 bases. The CDR3 loop spans 19 amino acids. The CDR3 sequence is CASSLALSDSGQGVFGYTF. In DNA, the CDR3 is TGTGCCAGCAGTTTAGCGCTAAGTGACTCGGGACAGGGCGTTTTTGGCTACACCTTC.

This clonotype was observed a few times. The chain combines TRBV29-1 with TRBJ2-1; D is ambiguous. The CDR3 has 14 residues. Trimming shortened V by 1 base and J by 0 bases, and 7 bases separated the two germline ends. Germline CDR1 reads SQVTM; CDR2 reads ANQGSEA. The CDR3 bases are TGCAGCGTTGAAGGGGCTTACTCCTACAATGAGCAGTTCTTC. Amino acids: CSVEGAYSYNEQFF.

The genes are TRBV6-6 and TRBJ1-2; no clear D. The CDR3 covers 15 residues. The V end lost 0 bases, the J end lost 5 bases, and 13 bases lay between the germline ends. Germline CDR1 reads MNHNY; CDR2 reads SVGAGI (reference sequence). The CDR3 protein is CASSYSGGSGYGYTF. Here the CDR3 DNA reads TGTGCCAGCAGTTACTCGGGCGGCTCTGGTTATGGCTACACCTTC.

There are many counts of this clonotype. The chain uses TRBV29-1 and TRBJ2-5; D is uncertain. The CDR3 contains 12 residues. Deletions cut 5 bases from V and 4 bases from J, with 11 bases between. Germline lookup yields CDR1 SQVTM and CDR2 ANQGSEA. The CDR3 DNA follows: TGCAGCGTTCGGGTGGTTGGAGAGACCCAGTACTTC. As protein: CSVRVVGETQYF.

The V call is TRBV7-6, the J call TRBJ2-3; 7 positions match TRBD2. Germline CDR1 reads SGHVS; CDR2 reads FNYEAQ. V shed 5 bases and J 2 bases; nucleotides not matched to a gene: 10. This CDR3 has 16 residues. The CDR3 nucleotides read TGTGCCAGCAGCCTTGCGGGGGTCAGGAACACAGATACGCAGTATTTT. Translated, it gives CASSLAGVRNTDTQYF.

The chain carries TRBV5-1 and TRBJ2-3; possibly TRBD1 for D (5 bases). The CDR3 spans 16 residues. Per germline, CDR1 SGHRS and CDR2 YFSETQ. V lost 0 bases and J lost 3, with 14 bases in between. The CDR3 bases are TGCGCCAGCAGCTTGGCCGGGCAGGGTGGGACAGATACGCAGTATTTT. It specifies CASSLAGQGGTDTQYF.

V and J are TRBV5-1 and TRBJ2-7; no firm D call. The CDR3 runs 14 residues. Germline CDR1 reads SGHRS; CDR2 reads YFSETQ. The germline V and J ends were trimmed by 5 bases and 2 bases, with 14 bases remaining between them. The CDR3 is CASRKAAVPYEQYF. The CDR3 coding sequence is TGCGCCAGCAGAAAGGCAGCTGTCCCCTACGAGCAGTACTTC.

This chain links TRBV6-5 with TRBJ2-5, with 9 bases matching TRBD2. This CDR3 comprises 15 residues. Trimming removed 1 base from V and 11 bases from J; junction bases left unmatched: 11. In germline, CDR1 is MNHEY, CDR2 SVGAGI. The CDR3 nucleotides read TGTGCCAGCAGTTACTTCCGGACTAGCGTTGATGAGCAGTACTTC. Its protein is CASSYFRTSVDEQYF.

The rearrangement links TRBV20-1 to TRBJ1-2; D remains ambiguous. CDR3 length: 14 residues. Trimming left V 3 bases short and J 4 bases short, with 15 bases between. From germline, CDR1 is DFQATT and CDR2 SNEGSKA (reference sequence). This chain's CDR3 is CSARRMDPGYGYTF. The CDR3 DNA reads as TGCAGTGCTAGGAGGATGGACCCAGGCTATGGCTACACCTTC.

The chain recombines TRBV20-1 with TRBJ1-5, with D uncertain. This CDR3 has 13 residues. CDR1 and CDR2 from the germline V gene are DFQATT and SNEGSKA (reference sequence). V was cut by 3 bases and J by 2 bases, with 8 bases left in between. In DNA, the CDR3 is TGCAGTGCTAGTGCGTTGGGCAATCAGCCCCAGCATTTT. The encoded protein is CSASALGNQPQHF.

The chain carries TRBV28 and TRBJ2-5, with 11 bases identical to TRBD1. The junction had 7 bases not matched to a gene; V was cut back by 6 bases and J by 1 base. Germline CDR1 MDHEN, CDR2 SYDVKM. The length of the CDR3 is 16 residues. CDR3 nucleotide sequence: TGTGCCAGCAGCAGCTCCGGGACAGGGGGCCAAGAGACCCAGTACTTC. Protein sequence: CASSSSGTGGQETQYF.

The rearrangement joins TRBV7-2 to TRBJ2-1; 9 nucleotides match TRBD2. The CDR3 totals 15 residues. Germline CDR1 reads SGHTA; CDR2 reads FQGNSA. With V trimmed by 0 bases and J by 7 bases, 4 bases remained unmatched. In DNA, the CDR3 is TGTGCCAGCAGCTTAGCAGCGGGAGGATTTAATGAGCAGTTCTTC. This encodes CASSLAAGGFNEQFF.

This clonotype has only a few counts. V usage is TRBV15 and J usage is TRBJ2-1; no clear D gene. Germline-derived CDR1 and CDR2 are LNHNV and YYDKDF (reference sequence). This CDR3 has 15 residues. The V gene lost 3 bases and the J gene lost 1 base, with 10 bases spanning the gap. Here the CDR3 DNA reads TGTGCCACCAGCAGCTTGCGGACGTCCTACAATGAGCAGTTCTTC. Translation gives CATSSLRTSYNEQFF.

The genes are TRBV20-1 and TRBJ2-7, with 7 bases fitting TRBD2. The CDR3 sequence is 13 residues long. Germline V gene lookup returns CDR1 DFQATT and CDR2 SNEGSKA (reference sequence). V was clipped by 0 bases and J by 10 bases; unmatched bases: 9. The CDR3 nucleotides read TGCAGTGCTAGAGAGGATCGTCGGGAGGCCCAGTACTTC. It translates to CSAREDRREAQYF.

This clonotype was counted between two and nine times. This chain connects TRBV10-3 to TRBJ2-1; 8 nucleotides match TRBD1. The CDR3 has 18 residues. The trim removed 2 bases at V and 4 bases at J, leaving 13 bases unmatched. Germline CDR1 is ENHRY and CDR2 is SYGVKD. The CDR3 reads CAISEPRTGMVGYNEQFF. The CDR3 DNA sequence: TGTGCCATCAGTGAGCCGAGGACAGGGATGGTCGGTTACAATGAGCAGTTCTTC.

This clonotype has a count of ten or more. The chain is built from TRBV20-1 and TRBJ2-1, with 8 bases aligning to TRBD2. The germline V gene encodes CDR1 DFQATT and CDR2 SNEGSKA (reference sequence). The ends lost 3 bases at V and 8 bases at J; junction bases unmatched: 12. The length of the CDR3 is 15 residues. CDR3 coding DNA: TGCAGTGCTAGTCTACCCAGCGGGAGAGAGGATGAGCAGTTCTTC. The encoded protein is CSASLPSGREDEQFF.

V and J are TRBV28 and TRBJ1-2; 9 bases fit TRBD1. CDR1 and CDR2 from the germline V gene are MDHEN and SYDVKM. Trimming removed 7 bases from V and 7 bases from J; junction bases left unmatched: 10. This CDR3 contains 14 residues. The CDR3 region is CASMVQGAYSGYTF. In nucleotides, the CDR3 is TGTGCCAGCATGGTACAGGGGGCTTATTCTGGCTACACCTTC.

The V and J genes are TRBV6-2 or TRBV6-3 and TRBJ1-5; TRBD1 might be the D (5 bases). The V gene lost 0 bases and the J gene lost 12 bases, with 9 bases spanning the gap. CDR1 is MNHEY, CDR2 SVGEGT, per germline. CDR3 size: 12 residues. The CDR3 loop is CASSYSPGDQHF. The CDR3 region has the DNA TGTGCCAGCAGTTACTCCCCGGGGGACCAGCATTTT.

This clonotype was seen a few times. V and J are TRBV6-5 and TRBJ2-5; D possibly uses TRBD1 or TRBD2 (5 bases each). The germline V and J ends were trimmed by 5 bases and 8 bases, with 18 bases remaining between them. Germline values: CDR1 MNHEY, CDR2 SVGAGI. The CDR3 sequence is 14 residues long. CDR3 residues: CASSDTGPFDTQYF. DNA of the CDR3: TGTGCCAGCAGTGACACGGGACCTTTTGATACCCAGTACTTC.

The chain joins TRBV7-9 to TRBJ2-5; D unclear. The CDR3 is 14 amino acids. V was cut by 1 base and J by 4 bases, with 10 bases left in between. Germline CDR1 SEHNR, CDR2 FQNEAQ (reference sequence). For the CDR3, the DNA is TGTGCCAGCAGCTTAGGCCGGACGGGAGAGACCCAGTACTTC. Translated: CASSLGRTGETQYF.

The genes are TRBV6-6 and TRBJ2-7; 10 nucleotides agree with TRBD2. The CDR3 sequence is 14 residues long. The germline V gene has CDR1 MNHNY and CDR2 SVGAGI (reference sequence). J was trimmed by 2 bases and V by 6 bases; bases with no gene match: 4. CDR3 sequence (DNA): TGTGCCAGCAGATTAGGGACTAGCGCCTACGAGCAGTACTTC. Its translation: CASRLGTSAYEQYF.

This clonotype was found a few times. The gene calls are TRBV2 and TRBJ2-7; 7 nucleotides align to TRBD2. CDR1 is SNHLY, CDR2 FYNNEI, per germline. V gave up 6 bases and J gave up 3 bases; unmatched junction bases: 11. There are 15 residues in the CDR3. CDR3 region: CASSDPLGGFYEQYF. DNA for the CDR3: TGTGCCAGCAGCGACCCCCTGGGAGGGTTCTACGAGCAGTACTTC.